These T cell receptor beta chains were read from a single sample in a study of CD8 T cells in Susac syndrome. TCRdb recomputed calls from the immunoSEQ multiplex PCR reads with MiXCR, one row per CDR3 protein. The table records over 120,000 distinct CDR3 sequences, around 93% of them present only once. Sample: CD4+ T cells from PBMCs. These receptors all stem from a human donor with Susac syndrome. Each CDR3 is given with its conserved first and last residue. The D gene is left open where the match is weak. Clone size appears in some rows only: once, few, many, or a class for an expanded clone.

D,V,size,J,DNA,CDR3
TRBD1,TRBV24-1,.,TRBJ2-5,TGTGCCACCAGTGATACAGGGGTCAATCAAGAGACCCAGTACTTC,CATSDTGVNQETQYF
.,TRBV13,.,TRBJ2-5,TGTGCCAGCAGCTTAGGCGGGAGAAGGGAAGAGACCCAGTACTTC,CASSLGGRREETQYF
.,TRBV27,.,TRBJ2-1,TGTGCCAGCACCATACAGGGTGAGCAGTTCTTC,CASTIQGEQFF
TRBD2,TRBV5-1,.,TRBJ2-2,TGCGCCAGCACCTCCCAGAGCGGGATGACCGGGGAGCTGTTTTTT,CASTSQSGMTGELFF
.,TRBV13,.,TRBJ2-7,TGTGCCAGCAGCACACGACTAGTGAGTCACGAGCAGTACTTC,CASSTRLVSHEQYF
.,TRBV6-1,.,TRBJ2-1,TGTGCCAGCAGGGAGATGGGAGTTCGAGATGAGCAGTTCTTC,CASREMGVRDEQFF
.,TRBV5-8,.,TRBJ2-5,TGTGCCAGCAGATTTACAGGGTGGACGGCCCAGTACTTC,CASRFTGWTAQYF
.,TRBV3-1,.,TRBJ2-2,TGTGCCAGCAGCCAAGGCGTGGTCCACAGGCGGACCGGGGAGCTGTTTTTT,CASSQGVVHRRTGELFF
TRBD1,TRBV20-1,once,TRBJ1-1,TGCAGTGCTCTTCCAGGGGGGTTGAACACTGAAGCTTTCTTT,CSALPGGLNTEAFF
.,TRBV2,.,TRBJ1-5,TGTGCCAGCAACGGGGGTTACCAGCCCCAGCATTTT,CASNGGYQPQHF
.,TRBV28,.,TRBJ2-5,TGTGCCAGCAGTCCCAGGGGTCTGGGGATCATGAAGACCCAGTACTTC,CASSPRGLGIMKTQYF
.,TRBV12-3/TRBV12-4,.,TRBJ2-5,TGTGCCAGCAGTTTAAACCCGGGACCCCTGGGTGTCCAGTACTTC,CASSLNPGPLGVQYF
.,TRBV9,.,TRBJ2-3,TGTGCCAGCAGCCCCGGCATAGGGGCGGGGGCCACAGATACGCAGTATTTT,CASSPGIGAGATDTQYF
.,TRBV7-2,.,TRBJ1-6,TGTGCCAGCAGCCCGCTTGAAGGAACCTATAATTCACCCCTCCACTTT,CASSPLEGTYNSPLHF
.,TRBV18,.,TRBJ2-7,TGTGCCAGCTCACCAGTCCTTCCGGGGGAGCAGTACTTC,CASSPVLPGEQYF
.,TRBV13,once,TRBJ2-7,TGTGCCAGCAGCCCCGACAGCAACGAGCAGTACTTC,CASSPDSNEQYF
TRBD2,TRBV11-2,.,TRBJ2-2,TGTGCCAGCAGCTTGGGATTGAGCGGGAGCACCGGGGAGCTGTTTTTT,CASSLGLSGSTGELFF
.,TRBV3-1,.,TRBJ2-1,TGTGCCAGCAGCATTGGTCCCGGGAAATACAATGAGCAGTTCTTC,CASSIGPGKYNEQFF
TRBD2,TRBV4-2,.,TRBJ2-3,TGTGCCAGCAGCCACGATACTAGCGCGAGCACAGATACGCAGTATTTT,CASSHDTSASTDTQYF
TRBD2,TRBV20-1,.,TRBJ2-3,TGCAGTGCTACTAGCGGGAGTACCCCAGATACGCAGTATTTT,CSATSGSTPDTQYF
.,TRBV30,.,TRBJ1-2,TGTGCCTGGAGCAAGGACCCTAGGGGCGGCTACACCTTC,CAWSKDPRGGYTF
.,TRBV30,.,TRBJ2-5,TGTGCCTGGAGTGGGGCTGGGGAGACCCAGTACTTC,CAWSGAGETQYF
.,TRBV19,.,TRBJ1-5,TGTGCCAGTAGCAGAGCCTGGGCCAATCAGCCCCAGCATTTT,CASSRAWANQPQHF
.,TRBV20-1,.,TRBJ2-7,TGCAGTGCTAGAGAGGCCCGGGGTGACCTGTACGAGCAGTACTTC,CSAREARGDLYEQYF
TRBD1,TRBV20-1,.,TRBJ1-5,TGCAGTGCTAAACAGGGGGCGGTGGCCCAGCCCCAGCATTTT,CSAKQGAVAQPQHF
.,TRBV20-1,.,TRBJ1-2,TGCAGTGCTAGAGGGCAGGGAAGGGGCTATGGCTACACCTTC,CSARGQGRGYGYTF
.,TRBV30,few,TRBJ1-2,TGTGCCTGGAGTGTAAACAGGCTCTATGGCTACACCTTC,CAWSVNRLYGYTF
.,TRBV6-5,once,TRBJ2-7,TGTGCCAGCAGTTACGGTCCGAAGACCTACGAGCAGTACTTC,CASSYGPKTYEQYF
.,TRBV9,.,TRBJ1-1,TGTGCCAGCAGCGTAGCCCAGGACACTGAAGCTTTCTTT,CASSVAQDTEAFF
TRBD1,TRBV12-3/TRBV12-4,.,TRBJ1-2,TGTGCCAGCATCGGGAGGACAGGGGACTATGGCTACACCTTC,CASIGRTGDYGYTF
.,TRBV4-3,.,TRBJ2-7,TGCGCCAGCAGCCCTCATGAGGGGCTTAGCGAGCAGTACTTC,CASSPHEGLSEQYF
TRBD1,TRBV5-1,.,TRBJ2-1,TGCGCCAGCAGCTCGGGTCGAGGTCCCGGACAGGGGAACAATGAGCAGTTCTTC,CASSSGRGPGQGNNEQFF
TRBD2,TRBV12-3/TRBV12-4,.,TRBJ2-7,TGTGCCAGCAGTTCAAATCGACTAGCGGGCCTCTACGAGCAGTACTTC,CASSSNRLAGLYEQYF
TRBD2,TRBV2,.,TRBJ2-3,TGTGCCAGCAGTAGTGGCGGGGGGGCCTCAGATACGCAGTATTTT,CASSSGGGASDTQYF
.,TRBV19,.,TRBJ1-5,TGTGCCAGTAGTGCCAACTCGGCGCCCCAGCATTTT,CASSANSAPQHF
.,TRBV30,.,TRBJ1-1,TGTGCCTGGAGTAGTGGGGGGAACACTGAAGCTTTCTTT,CAWSSGGNTEAFF
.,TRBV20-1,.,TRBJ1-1,TGCAGTGCCGAAGGGGGTGGCTCGAACACTGAAGCTTTCTTT,CSAEGGGSNTEAFF
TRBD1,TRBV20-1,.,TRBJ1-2,TGCAGTGCCGGAGAGGGACAGACCCCCAGTGGCTACACCTTC,CSAGEGQTPSGYTF
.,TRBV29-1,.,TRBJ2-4,TGCAGCGGGCAGGGTTGGGCCAAAAACATTCAGTACTTC,CSGQGWAKNIQYF
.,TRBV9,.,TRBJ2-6,TGTGCCAGCAGCGTACGGGGATCTGGGGCCAACGTCCTGACTTTC,CASSVRGSGANVLTF
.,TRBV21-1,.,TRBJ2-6,TGTGCCAGCAGCAAACCCCAGAAGGGGCGCCTCTCTGGGGCCAACGTCCTGACTTTC,CASSKPQKGRLSGANVLTF
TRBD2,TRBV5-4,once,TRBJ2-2,TGTGCCAGCAGCCCACGGGAGGGCCACACCGGGGAGCTGTTTTTT,CASSPREGHTGELFF
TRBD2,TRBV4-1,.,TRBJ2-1,TGCGCCAGCAGCCAAGGCCGGGCTAGCGGGAGATACTACAATGAGCAGTTCTTC,CASSQGRASGRYYNEQFF
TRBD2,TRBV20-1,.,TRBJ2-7,TGCAGTGCTAGGGACGGGGGGAGTGTCGACGAGCAGTACTTC,CSARDGGSVDEQYF
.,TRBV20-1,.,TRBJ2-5,TGCAGTGCTAGAGGAATTAGCCCCCAAGAGACCCAGTACTTC,CSARGISPQETQYF
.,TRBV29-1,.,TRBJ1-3,TGCAGCGCCGGGTACTCTGGAAACACCATATATTTT,CSAGYSGNTIYF
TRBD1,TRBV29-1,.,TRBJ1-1,TGCAGCGTTGGACAGGGCGTCACTGAAGCTTTCTTT,CSVGQGVTEAFF
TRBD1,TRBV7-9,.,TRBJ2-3,TGTGCCAGCAGCCCGGGACAGGGAGTGATGGATACGCAGTATTTT,CASSPGQGVMDTQYF
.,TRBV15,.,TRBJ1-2,TGTGCCACCAGCAGAGAGAGAGGACAGTCCTATGGCTACACCTTC,CATSRERGQSYGYTF
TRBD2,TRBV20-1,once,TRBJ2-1,TGCAGTGCCCTTCAGGGACTACTTGTTGAGCAGTTCTTC,CSALQGLLVEQFF
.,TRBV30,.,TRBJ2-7,TGTGCCTGGAGCGGGACGGGCTACGAGCAGTACTTC,CAWSGTGYEQYF
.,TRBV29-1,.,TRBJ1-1,TGCAGCGTTGCAAGGGATATGGGGACTGAAGCTTTCTTT,CSVARDMGTEAFF
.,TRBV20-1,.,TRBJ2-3,TGCAGTGCTAGATTTGCAACTAACACAGATACGCAGTATTTT,CSARFATNTDTQYF